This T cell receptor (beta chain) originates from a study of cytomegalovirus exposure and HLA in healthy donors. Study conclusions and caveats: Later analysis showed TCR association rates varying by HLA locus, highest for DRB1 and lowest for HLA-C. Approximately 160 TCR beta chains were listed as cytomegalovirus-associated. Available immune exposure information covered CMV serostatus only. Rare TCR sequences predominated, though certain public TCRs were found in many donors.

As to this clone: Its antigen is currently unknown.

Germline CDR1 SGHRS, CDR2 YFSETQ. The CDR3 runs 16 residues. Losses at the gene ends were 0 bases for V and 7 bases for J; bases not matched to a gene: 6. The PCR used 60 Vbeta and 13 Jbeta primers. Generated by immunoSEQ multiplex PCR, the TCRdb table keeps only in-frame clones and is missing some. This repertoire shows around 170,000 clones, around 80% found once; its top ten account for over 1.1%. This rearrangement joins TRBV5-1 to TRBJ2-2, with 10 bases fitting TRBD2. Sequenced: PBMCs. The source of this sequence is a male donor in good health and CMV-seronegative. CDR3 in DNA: TGCGCCAGCAGCTTGGCAGCGGGAGGGCCCGTCGGGGAGCTGTTTTTT. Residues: CASSLAAGGPVGELFF.